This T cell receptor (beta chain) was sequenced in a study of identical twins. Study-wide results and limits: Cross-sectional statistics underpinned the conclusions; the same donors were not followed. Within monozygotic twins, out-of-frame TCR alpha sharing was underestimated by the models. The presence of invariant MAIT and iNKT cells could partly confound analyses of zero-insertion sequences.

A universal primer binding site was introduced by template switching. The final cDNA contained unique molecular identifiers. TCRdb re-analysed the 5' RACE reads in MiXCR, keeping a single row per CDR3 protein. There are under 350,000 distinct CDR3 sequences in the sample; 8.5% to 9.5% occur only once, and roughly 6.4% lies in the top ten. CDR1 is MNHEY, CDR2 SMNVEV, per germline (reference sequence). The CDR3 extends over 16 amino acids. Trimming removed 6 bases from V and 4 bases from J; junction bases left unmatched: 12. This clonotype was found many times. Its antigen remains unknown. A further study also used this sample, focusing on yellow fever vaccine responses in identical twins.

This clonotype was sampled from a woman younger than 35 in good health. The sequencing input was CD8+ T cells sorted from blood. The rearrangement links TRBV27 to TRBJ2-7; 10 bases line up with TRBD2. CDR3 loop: CASSPNPLAGFYEQYF. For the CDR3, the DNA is TGTGCCAGCAGCCCCAACCCACTAGCGGGATTTTACGAGCAGTACTTC.